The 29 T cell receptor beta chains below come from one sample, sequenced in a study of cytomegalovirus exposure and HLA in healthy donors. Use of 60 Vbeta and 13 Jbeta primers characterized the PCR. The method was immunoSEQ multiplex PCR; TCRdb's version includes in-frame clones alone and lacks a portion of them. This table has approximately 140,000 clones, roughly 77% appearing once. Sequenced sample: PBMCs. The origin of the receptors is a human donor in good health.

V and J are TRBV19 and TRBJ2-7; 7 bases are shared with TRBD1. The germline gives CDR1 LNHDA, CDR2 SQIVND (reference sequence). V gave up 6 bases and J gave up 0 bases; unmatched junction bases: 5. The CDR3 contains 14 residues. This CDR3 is CASSRQGNSYEQYF. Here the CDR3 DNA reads TGTGCCAGTAGCCGACAGGGAAACTCCTACGAGCAGTACTTC.

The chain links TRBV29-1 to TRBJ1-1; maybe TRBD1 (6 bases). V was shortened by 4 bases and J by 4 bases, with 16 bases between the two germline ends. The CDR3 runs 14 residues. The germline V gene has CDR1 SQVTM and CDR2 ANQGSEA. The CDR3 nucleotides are TGCAGCGTTGGATCCAGGGGCAAGGGCACTGAAGCTTTCTTT. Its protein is CSVGSRGKGTEAFF.

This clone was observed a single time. The CDR3: CASSSYRDNSGNTIYF. The CDR3, as DNA: TGTGCCAGCAGCTCCTACCGGGACAATAGTGGAAACACCATATATTTT. This chain uses TRBV11-1 with TRBJ1-3; tentative D call: TRBD1 (6 bases). Trimming took off 4 bases at V and 3 bases at J, with 16 bases between the two ends. This CDR3 spans 16 amino acids. The germline gives CDR1 SGHAT, CDR2 FQDESV (reference sequence).

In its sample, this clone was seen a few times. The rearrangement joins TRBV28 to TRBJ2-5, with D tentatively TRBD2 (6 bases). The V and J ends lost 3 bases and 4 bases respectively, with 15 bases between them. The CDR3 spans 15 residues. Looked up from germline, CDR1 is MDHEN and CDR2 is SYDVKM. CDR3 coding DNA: TGTGCCAGCAGTTTTCTTGACGGGCGGGGAGAGACCCAGTACTTC. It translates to CASSFLDGRGETQYF.

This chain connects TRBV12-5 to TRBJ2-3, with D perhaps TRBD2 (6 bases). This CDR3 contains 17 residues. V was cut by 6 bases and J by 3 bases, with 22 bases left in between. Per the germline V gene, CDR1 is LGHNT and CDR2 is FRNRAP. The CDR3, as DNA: TGTGCTAGTGGCTCAAGCCTGGCGGGCCGGGGGACAGATACGCAGTATTTT. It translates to CASGSSLAGRGTDTQYF.

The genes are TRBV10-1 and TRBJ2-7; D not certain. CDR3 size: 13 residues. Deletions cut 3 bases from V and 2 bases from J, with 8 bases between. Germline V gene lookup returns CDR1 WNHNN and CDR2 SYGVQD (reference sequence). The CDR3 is CASSDPGPYEQYF. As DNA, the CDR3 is TGCGCCAGCAGTGACCCGGGTCCCTACGAGCAGTACTTC.

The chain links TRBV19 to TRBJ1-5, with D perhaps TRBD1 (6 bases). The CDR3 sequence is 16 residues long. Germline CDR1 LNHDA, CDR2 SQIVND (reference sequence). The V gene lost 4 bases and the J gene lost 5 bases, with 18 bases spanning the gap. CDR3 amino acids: CASSNPSGVADQPQHF. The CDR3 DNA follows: TGTGCCAGTAGTAACCCCTCAGGGGTGGCAGATCAGCCCCAGCATTTT.

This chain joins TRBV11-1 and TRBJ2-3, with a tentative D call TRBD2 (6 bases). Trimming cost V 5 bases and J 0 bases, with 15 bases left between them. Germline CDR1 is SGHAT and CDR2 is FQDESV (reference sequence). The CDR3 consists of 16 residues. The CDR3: CASSPRWAGSTDTQYF. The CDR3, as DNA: TGTGCCAGCAGCCCGCGATGGGCGGGAAGCACAGATACGCAGTATTTT.

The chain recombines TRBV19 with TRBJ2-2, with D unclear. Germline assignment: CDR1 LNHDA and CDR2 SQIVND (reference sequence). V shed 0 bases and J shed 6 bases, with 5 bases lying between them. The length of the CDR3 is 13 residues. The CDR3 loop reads CASSIEVAGELFF. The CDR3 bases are TGTGCCAGTAGTATAGAAGTAGCCGGGGAGCTGTTTTTT. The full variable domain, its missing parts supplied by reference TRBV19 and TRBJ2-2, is DGGITQSPKYLFRKEGQNVTLSCEQNLNHDAMYWYRQDPGQGLRLIYYSQIVNDFQKGDIAEGYSVSREKKESFPLTVTSAQKNPTAFYLCASSIEVAGELFFGEGSRLTVL.

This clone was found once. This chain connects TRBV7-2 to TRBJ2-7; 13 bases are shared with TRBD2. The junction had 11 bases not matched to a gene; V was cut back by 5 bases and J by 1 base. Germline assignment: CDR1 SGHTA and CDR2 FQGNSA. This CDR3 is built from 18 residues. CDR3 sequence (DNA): TGTGCCAGCAGCCTTGGAGGGACTAGCGGGACCCTGTCCTACGAGCAGTACTTC. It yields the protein CASSLGGTSGTLSYEQYF. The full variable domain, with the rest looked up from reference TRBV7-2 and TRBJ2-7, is GAGVSQSPSNKVTEKGKDVELRCDPISGHTALYWYRQSLGQGLEFLIYFQGNSAPDKSGLPSDRFSAERTGGSVSTLTIQRTQQEDSAVYLCASSLGGTSGTLSYEQYFGPGTRLTVT.

CDR3 protein: CASSAVAGNTGELFF. As DNA, the CDR3 is TGTGCCAGCAGCGCCGTAGCGGGGAACACCGGGGAGCTGTTTTTT. The J gene is TRBJ2-2, the V gene TRBV11-2; 7 positions match TRBD2. Germline assignment: CDR1 SGHAT and CDR2 FQNNGV. This CDR3 is 15 amino acids long. Trimming at V came to 5 bases and at J to 1 base, leaving 4 bases not matched to a gene.

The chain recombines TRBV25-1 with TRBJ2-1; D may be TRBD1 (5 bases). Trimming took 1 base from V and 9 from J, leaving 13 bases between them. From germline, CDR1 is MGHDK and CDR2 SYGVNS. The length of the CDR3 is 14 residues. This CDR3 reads CASSEWQGHSEQFF. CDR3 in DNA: TGTGCCAGCAGTGAATGGCAGGGCCACAGTGAGCAGTTCTTC.

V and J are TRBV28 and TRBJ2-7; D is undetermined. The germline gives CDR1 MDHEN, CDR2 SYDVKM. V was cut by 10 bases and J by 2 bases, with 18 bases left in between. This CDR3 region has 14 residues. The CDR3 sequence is CATTNEQRTYEQYF. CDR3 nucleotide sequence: TGTGCCACCACTAACGAGCAGAGGACCTACGAGCAGTACTTC.

CDR3 coding DNA: TGTGCCAGCCAAATGGGGGCAATCGGGACCTACGAGCAGTACTTC. It yields the protein CASQMGAIGTYEQYF. J is TRBJ2-7 and V is TRBV7-2, with D possibly TRBD1 on 6 matching bases. The CDR3 spans 15 residues. V was pared by 8 bases and J by 2 bases, with 19 bases between. The germline gives CDR1 SGHTA, CDR2 FQGNSA.

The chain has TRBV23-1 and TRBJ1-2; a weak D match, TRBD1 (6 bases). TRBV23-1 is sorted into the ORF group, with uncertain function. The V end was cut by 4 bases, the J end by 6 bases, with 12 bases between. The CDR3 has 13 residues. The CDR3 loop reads CASSRRTADGYTF. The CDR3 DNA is TGCGCCAGCAGTCGGAGGACAGCCGATGGCTACACCTTC.

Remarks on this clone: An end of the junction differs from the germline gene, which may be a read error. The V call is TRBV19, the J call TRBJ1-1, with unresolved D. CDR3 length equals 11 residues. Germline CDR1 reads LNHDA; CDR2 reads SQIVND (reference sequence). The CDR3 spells CQRSSGTEAFF. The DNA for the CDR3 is TGCCAGAGATCTAGCGGTACTGAAGCTTTCTTT. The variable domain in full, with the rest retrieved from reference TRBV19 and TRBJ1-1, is DGGITQSPKYLFRKEGQNVTLSCEQNLNHDAMYWYRQDPGQGLRLIYYSQIVNDFQKGDIAEGYSVSREKKESFPLTVTSAQKNPTAFYLCQRSSGTEAFFGQGTRLTVV.

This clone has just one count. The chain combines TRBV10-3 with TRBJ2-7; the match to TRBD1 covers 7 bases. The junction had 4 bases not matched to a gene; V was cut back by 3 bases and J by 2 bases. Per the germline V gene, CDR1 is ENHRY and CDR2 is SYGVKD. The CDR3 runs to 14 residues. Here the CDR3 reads CAISETDRAYEQYF. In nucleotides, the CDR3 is TGTGCCATCAGTGAAACCGACAGGGCCTACGAGCAGTACTTC.

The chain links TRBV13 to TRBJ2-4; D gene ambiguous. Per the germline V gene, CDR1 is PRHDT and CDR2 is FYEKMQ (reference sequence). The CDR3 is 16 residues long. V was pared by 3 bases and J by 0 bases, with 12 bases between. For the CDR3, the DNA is TGTGCCAGCAGCTTGGCATTGGGCTTAGCCAAAAACATTCAGTACTTC. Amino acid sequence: CASSLALGLAKNIQYF.

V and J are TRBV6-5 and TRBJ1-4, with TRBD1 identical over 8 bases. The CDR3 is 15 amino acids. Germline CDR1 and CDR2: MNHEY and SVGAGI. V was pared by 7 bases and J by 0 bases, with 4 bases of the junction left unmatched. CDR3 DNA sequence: TGTGCCAGCACCTACAGGGGGACAACTAATGAAAAACTGTTTTTT. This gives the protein CASTYRGTTNEKLFF.

The CDR3 here is CASSSDRGLLGYTF. The CDR3 coding sequence is TGCGCCAGCAGCTCTGACAGGGGGCTGCTTGGCTACACCTTC. The chain combines TRBV5-1 with TRBJ1-2; 10 nucleotides line up with TRBD1. This CDR3 is 14 amino acids long. CDR1 is SGHRS and CDR2 is YFSETQ in the germline V gene. Germline trimming cut 3 bases from V and 7 bases from J; bases unmatched to any gene: 6.

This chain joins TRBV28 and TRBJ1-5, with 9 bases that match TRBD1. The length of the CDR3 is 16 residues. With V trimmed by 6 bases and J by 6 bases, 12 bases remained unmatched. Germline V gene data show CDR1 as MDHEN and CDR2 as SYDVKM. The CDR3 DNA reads TGTGCCAGCAGAGTTCTTCTTGTGACAGGGGGTCAGCCCCAGCATTTT. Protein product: CASRVLLVTGGQPQHF.

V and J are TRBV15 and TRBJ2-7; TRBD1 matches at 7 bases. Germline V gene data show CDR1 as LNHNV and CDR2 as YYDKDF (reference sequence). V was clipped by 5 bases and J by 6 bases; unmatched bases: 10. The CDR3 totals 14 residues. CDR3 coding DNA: TGTGCCACCAGCGGGATGTATCAGGGGGTCGAGCAGTACTTC. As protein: CATSGMYQGVEQYF.

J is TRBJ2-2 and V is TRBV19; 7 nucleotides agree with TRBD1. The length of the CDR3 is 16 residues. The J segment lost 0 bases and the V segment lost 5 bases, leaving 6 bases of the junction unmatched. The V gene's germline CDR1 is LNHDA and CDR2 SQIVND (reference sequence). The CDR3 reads CASSVYRGPNTGELFF. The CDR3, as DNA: TGTGCCAGTAGTGTCTACAGGGGACCGAACACCGGGGAGCTGTTTTTT.

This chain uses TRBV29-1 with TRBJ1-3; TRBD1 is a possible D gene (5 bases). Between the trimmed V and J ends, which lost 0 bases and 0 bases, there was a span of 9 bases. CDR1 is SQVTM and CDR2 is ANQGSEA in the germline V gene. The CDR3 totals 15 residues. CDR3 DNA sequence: TGCAGCGTTGAAGAGGGGCTAAGCTCTGGAAACACCATATATTTT. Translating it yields CSVEEGLSSGNTIYF.

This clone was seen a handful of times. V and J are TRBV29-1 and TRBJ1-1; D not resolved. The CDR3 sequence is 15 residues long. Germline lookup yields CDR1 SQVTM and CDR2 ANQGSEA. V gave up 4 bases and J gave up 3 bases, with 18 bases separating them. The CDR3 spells CSVGFRVQRDTEAFF. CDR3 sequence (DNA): TGCAGCGTTGGGTTCCGGGTCCAGAGAGACACTGAAGCTTTCTTT.

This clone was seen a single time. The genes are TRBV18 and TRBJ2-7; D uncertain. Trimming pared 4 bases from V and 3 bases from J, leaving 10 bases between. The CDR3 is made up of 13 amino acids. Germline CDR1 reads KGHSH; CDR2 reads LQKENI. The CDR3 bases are TGTGCCAGCTCACTCGGAGAAGTCTACGAGCAGTACTTC. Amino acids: CASSLGEVYEQYF.

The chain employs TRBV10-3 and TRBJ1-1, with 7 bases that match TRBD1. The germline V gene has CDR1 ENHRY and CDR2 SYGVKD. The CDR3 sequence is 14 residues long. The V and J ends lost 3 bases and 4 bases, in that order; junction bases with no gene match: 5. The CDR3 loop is CAISDPTGSTEAFF. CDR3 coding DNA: TGTGCCATCAGTGACCCGACAGGGAGCACTGAAGCTTTCTTT.

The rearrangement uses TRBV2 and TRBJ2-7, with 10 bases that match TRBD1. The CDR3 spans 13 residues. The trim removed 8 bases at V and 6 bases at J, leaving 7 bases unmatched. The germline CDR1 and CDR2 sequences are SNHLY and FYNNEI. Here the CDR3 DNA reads TGTGCCAGCGCCGGGACAGGGGAAGGCGAGCAGTACTTC. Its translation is CASAGTGEGEQYF.

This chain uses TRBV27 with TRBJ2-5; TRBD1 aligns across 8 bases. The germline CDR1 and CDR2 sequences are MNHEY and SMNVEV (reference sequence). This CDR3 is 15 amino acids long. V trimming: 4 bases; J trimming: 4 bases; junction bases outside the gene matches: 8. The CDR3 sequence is CASSSRGQGAETQYF. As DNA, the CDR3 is TGTGCCAGCAGTTCCCGTGGACAGGGAGCAGAGACCCAGTACTTC.